The entry below gives a single T cell receptor (beta chain) sequence along with its context. This record comes from a study of cytomegalovirus exposure and HLA in healthy donors. Study-wide context: From HLA-typed donors, an early data release held 70 million to 95 million unique TCRs.

Donors likely had unrecorded immune exposures despite being nominally healthy when sampled. The CDR3 is 14 residues long. The trim removed 4 bases at V and 5 bases at J, leaving 8 bases unmatched. CDR1 is SGHRS and CDR2 is YFSETQ in the germline V gene. The PCR employed 60 Vbeta primers together with 13 Jbeta primers. TCRdb's table, derived via immunoSEQ multiplex PCR, lists solely in-frame clones and lacks some. The table shows 80,000 or so clones, with approximately 77% occurring only once. This sequence was found in a woman aged 40-49 years in good health and CMV-seropositive. The material sequenced was PBMCs. The chain links TRBV5-1 to TRBJ2-5, with TRBD1 matching 7 bases. CDR3 region: CASSRDSYQETQYF. CDR3 bases: TGCGCCAGCAGCCGGGACAGTTATCAGGAGACCCAGTACTTC. Together with reference TRBV5-1 and TRBJ2-5, the CDR3 gives the full variable domain: KAGVTQTPRYLIKTRGQQVTLSCSPISGHRSVSWYQQTPGQGLQFLFEYFSETQRNKGNFPGRFSGRQFSNSRSEMNVSTLELGDSALYLCASSRDSYQETQYFGPGTRLLVL.